A selection of T cell receptor beta chains follows, all from one sample in a study of post-analysis software for immune sequencing data. MiXCR was run by TCRdb on the PCR reads, yielding one entry per CDR3 protein. The table includes roughly 580,000 distinct CDR3 sequences, around 40% detected once. The sequenced sample was blood. The receptors were gathered from a girl aged 5 to 17 with multiple sclerosis. The conserved cysteine and the conserved F or W are not part of the CDR3 here.

J gene	V gene	CDR3 protein
TRBJ2-1	TRBV5-5	ASSLAPTSEGEQF
TRBJ1-2	TRBV12-3/TRBV12-4	ASRQNRVEGYT
TRBJ2-1	TRBV5-1	ASSEGVSGGGYNEQF
TRBJ2-7	TRBV4-1	ASSPSQELAGGYEQY
TRBJ2-7	TRBV4-1	ASSQDHTRVVDEQY
TRBJ2-3	TRBV27	ASSLTVLADTQY
TRBJ2-7	TRBV28	ASSIPQYEQY
TRBJ1-2	TRBV6-5	ASQPGFYYGYT
TRBJ2-7	TRBV20-1	SASRLADTYEQY
TRBJ1-1	TRBV7-9	ASSSSRRGIGEAF
NA	TRBV27	ASSPAGPGEQY
TRBJ2-1	TRBV10-3	AILSGRGNEQF
TRBJ2-1	TRBV6-1	ASSDGIPGSHEQF
TRBJ1-2	TRBV12-3/TRBV12-4	ASSPPAGDGYT
TRBJ1-1	TRBV5-1	ASSLVFRGNTEAF
TRBJ2-7	TRBV2	ASIERGVSYEQY
TRBJ2-1	TRBV6-2/TRBV6-3	ASSYSSAGGPAEQF
TRBJ2-1	TRBV6-5	ASSYSLLAPDYNEQF
TRBJ1-1	TRBV5-1	ASSLATNTEAF
TRBJ2-3	TRBV20-1	SAGGHGPDTQY
TRBJ2-1	TRBV20-1	SAPGGAEVYNEQF
TRBJ1-5	TRBV20-1	SALMTPAGVYSNQPQH
TRBJ2-5	TRBV10-3	AIRPSGGAGETQY
TRBJ2-7	TRBV20-1	SAAGTIGYEQY
TRBJ2-1	TRBV7-7	AIHRLITGNEQF
TRBJ2-7	TRBV4-1	ASSPRDSGVSYEQY
TRBJ2-1	TRBV29-1	SATGPVSYNEQF
TRBJ2-7	TRBV30	AWSVGGGSYEQY
TRBJ1-1	TRBV20-1	SASAYPGTGTGAF
TRBJ2-3	TRBV6-6	ASTYGGSTDTQY
TRBJ2-1	TRBV12-3/TRBV12-4	ASSIYNEQF
NA	TRBV27	ASSREDRADYEQY
NA	TRBV29-1	SVATRYDEQY
TRBJ2-7	TRBV20-1	SASGAPARSDEQY
TRBJ1-2	TRBV4-1	ASSSQGAIDYGYT
TRBJ1-1	TRBV30	AWSVGSGTEAF
TRBJ2-1	TRBV11-2	ASSVLGYNEQF
TRBJ2-3	TRBV4-2	ASSQWTGPDTQY
TRBJ2-1	TRBV20-1	SARDYGTGGQEQF
TRBJ2-7	TRBV12-3/TRBV12-4	ASSPSGGVYEQY
TRBJ2-7	TRBV10-2	ASNTLAGGLEQY
TRBJ2-3	TRBV9	ASSVGSGGADTQY
TRBJ2-1	TRBV20-1	SARQLAGQYNEQF
TRBJ2-5	TRBV4-1	ASSHVGRGPKETQY
TRBJ2-2	TRBV12-3/TRBV12-4	ASVGQARTGELF